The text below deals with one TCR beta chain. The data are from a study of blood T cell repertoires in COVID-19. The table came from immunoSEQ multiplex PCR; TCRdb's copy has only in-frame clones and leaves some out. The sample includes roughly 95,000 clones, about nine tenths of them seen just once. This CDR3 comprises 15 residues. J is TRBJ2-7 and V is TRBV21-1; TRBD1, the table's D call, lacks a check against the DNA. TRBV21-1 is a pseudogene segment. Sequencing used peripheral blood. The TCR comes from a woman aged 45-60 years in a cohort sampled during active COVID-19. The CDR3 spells CASSEAATDIPEQYF. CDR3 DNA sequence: TGTGCCAGCAGCGAAGCGGCGACAGACATTCCCGAGCAGTACTTC.